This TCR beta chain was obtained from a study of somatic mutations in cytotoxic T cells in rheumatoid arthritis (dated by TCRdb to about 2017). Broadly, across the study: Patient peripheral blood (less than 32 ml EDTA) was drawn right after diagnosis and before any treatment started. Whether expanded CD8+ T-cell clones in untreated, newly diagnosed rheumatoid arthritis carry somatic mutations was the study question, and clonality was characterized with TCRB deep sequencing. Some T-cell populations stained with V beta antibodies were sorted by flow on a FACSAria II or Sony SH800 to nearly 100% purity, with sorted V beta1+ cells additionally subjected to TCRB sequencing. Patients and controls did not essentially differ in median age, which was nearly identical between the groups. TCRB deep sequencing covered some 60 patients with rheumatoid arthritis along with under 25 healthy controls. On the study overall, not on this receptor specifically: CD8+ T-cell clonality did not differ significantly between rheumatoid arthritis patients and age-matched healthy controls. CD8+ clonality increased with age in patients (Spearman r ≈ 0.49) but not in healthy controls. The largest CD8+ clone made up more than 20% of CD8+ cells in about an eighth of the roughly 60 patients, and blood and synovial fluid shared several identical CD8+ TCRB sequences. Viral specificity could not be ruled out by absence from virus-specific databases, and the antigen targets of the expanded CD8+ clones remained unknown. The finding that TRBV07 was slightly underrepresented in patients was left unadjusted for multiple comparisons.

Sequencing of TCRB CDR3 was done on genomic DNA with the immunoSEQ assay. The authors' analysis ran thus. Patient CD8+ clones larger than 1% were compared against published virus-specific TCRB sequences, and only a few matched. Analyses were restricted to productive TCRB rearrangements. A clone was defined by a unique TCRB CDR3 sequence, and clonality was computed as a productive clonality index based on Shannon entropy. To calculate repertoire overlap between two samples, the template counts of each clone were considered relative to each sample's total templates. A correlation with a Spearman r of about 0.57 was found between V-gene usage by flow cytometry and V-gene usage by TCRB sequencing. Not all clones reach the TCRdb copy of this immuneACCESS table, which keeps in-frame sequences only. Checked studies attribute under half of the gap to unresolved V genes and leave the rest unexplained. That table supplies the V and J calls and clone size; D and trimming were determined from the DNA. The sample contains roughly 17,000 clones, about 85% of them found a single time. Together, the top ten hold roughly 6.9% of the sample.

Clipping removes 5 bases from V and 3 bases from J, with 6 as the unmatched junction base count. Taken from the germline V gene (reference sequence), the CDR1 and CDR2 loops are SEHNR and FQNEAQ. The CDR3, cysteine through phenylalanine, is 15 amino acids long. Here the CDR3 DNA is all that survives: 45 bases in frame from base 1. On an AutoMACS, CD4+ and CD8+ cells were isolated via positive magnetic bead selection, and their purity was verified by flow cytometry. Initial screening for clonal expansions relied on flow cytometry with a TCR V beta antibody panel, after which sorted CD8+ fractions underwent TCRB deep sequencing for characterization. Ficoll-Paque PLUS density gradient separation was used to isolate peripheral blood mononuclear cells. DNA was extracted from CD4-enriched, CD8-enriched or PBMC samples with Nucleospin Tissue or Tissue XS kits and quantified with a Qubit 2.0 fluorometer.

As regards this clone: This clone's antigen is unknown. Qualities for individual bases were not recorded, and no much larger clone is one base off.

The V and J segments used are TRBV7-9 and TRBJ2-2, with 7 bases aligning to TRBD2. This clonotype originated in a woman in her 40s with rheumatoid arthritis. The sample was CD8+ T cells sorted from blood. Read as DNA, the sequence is TGTGCCAGCAGCCCGAGCGGGAAGTACACCGGGGAGCTGTTTTTT. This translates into CASSPSGKYTGELFF.